A single sample is the source of the 12 T cell receptor beta chains below, sequenced in a study of blood T cell repertoires in COVID-19. The assay was immunoSEQ multiplex PCR, and TCRdb's table has in-frame clones only and misses some. The profile shows approximately 190,000 clones, 90% of them singletons. The sample was peripheral blood. These receptor sequences come from a man in his forties or fifties with acute or convalescent COVID-19.

The V call is TRBV6-5, the J call TRBJ2-2; no reliable D call. The CDR3 runs 13 residues. CDR1 and CDR2 from the germline V gene are MNHEY and SVGAGI. V was clipped by 6 bases and J by 4 bases, with 9 bases between them. The CDR3 is CASSRGSTGELFF. The CDR3 DNA is TGTGCCAGCAGCCGCGGAAGCACCGGGGAGCTGTTTTTT.

This chain joins TRBV2 and TRBJ2-1, with 9 bases lining up with TRBD2. The V gene's germline CDR1 is SNHLY and CDR2 FYNNEI. The CDR3 totals 16 residues. With V trimmed by 4 bases and J by 0 bases, 4 bases remained unmatched. In DNA form, the CDR3 reads TGTGCCAGCAGTGGCCTTAGCGGGGGCTCCTACAATGAGCAGTTCTTC. Encoded protein: CASSGLSGGSYNEQFF.

This chain uses TRBV7-3 with TRBJ2-1; 7 positions agree with TRBD1. The CDR3 spans 15 residues. Losses at the gene ends were 0 bases for V and 5 bases for J; bases not matched to a gene: 4. Germline CDR1 is SGHTA and CDR2 is FQGTGA. The CDR3 bases are TGTGCCAGCAGCTTAACTCGGACAGGTAACAATGAGCAGTTCTTC. Its protein product is CASSLTRTGNNEQFF.

CDR3 DNA sequence: TGTGCCACCCTCCCTTCTTTGGGCCGGGAGACCCAGTACTTC. Amino acids: CATLPSLGRETQYF. V and J are TRBV5-4 and TRBJ2-5; unclear D gene. The V end was cut by 9 bases, the J end by 5 bases, with 20 bases between. This CDR3 is 14 amino acids long. Per the germline V gene, CDR1 is SGHNT and CDR2 is YYREEE (reference sequence). The whole variable domain, remainder taken from reference TRBV5-4 and TRBJ2-5, is ETGVTQSPTHLIKTRGQQVTLRCSSQSGHNTVSWYQQALGQGPQFIFQYYREEENGRGNFPPRFSGLQFPNYSSELNVNALELDDSALYLCATLPSLGRETQYFGPGTRLLVL.

This chain links TRBV15 with TRBJ1-2; 9 positions agree with TRBD1. V shed 0 bases and J 6 bases; nucleotides not matched to a gene: 5. This CDR3 is 15 amino acids long. CDR1 is LNHNV and CDR2 is YYDKDF in the germline V gene (reference sequence). In DNA, the CDR3 is TGTGCCACCAGCAGAGAGGGGACAGGGCGAAATGGCTACACCTTC. It encodes CATSREGTGRNGYTF.

This clone was seen a few times. The chain recombines TRBV6-1 with TRBJ2-7; 8 bases line up with TRBD1. V lost 2 bases and J lost 6; bases outside the gene matches: 6. Germline CDR1 is MNHNS and CDR2 is SASEGT. The CDR3 consists of 14 residues. CDR3 sequence: CASSELTGEGEQYV. In DNA form, the CDR3 reads TGTGCCAGCAGTGAATTGACAGGGGAAGGCGAGCAGTACGTC.

The V and J genes are TRBV2 and TRBJ2-4; TRBD1 matches at 8 bases. The trim removed 6 bases at V and 5 bases at J, leaving 3 bases unmatched. The CDR3 runs 13 residues. CDR1 is SNHLY, CDR2 FYNNEI, per germline. CDR3 bases: TGTGCCAGCAGCGAGACAGGGGAAAACATTCAGTACTTC. Residues: CASSETGENIQYF.

V gene TRBV13 combines with J gene TRBJ2-1; possibly TRBD1 for D (6 bases). Germline CDR1 is PRHDT and CDR2 is FYEKMQ (reference sequence). V was cut by 2 bases and J by 2 bases, with 10 bases left in between. The CDR3 totals 15 residues. The CDR3 DNA sequence: TGTGCCAGCAGCTTAAGGGACATACCCTACAATGAGCAGTTCTTC. This gives the protein CASSLRDIPYNEQFF.

The rearrangement joins TRBV3-1 (or the pseudogene TRBV3-2) to TRBJ1-5; 8 bases agree with TRBD1. V lost 3 bases to trimming and J lost 5 bases; unmatched junction nucleotides: 6. This CDR3 region has 15 residues. CDR1 is LGHDT and CDR2 is YNNKEL in the germline V gene (reference sequence). CDR3 sequence: CASSQGDRWYQPQHF. CDR3 coding DNA: TGTGCCAGCAGCCAGGGGGACAGGTGGTATCAGCCCCAGCATTTT.

The rearrangement links TRBV7-2 to TRBJ2-4; 8 bases fit TRBD2. From germline, CDR1 is SGHTA and CDR2 FQGNSA. There are 16 residues in the CDR3. V lost 1 base, J lost 4 bases, and 6 bases stayed unmatched. This chain's CDR3 is CASSLGAGALKNIQYF. The CDR3 DNA reads as TGTGCCAGCAGCTTAGGAGCGGGAGCGCTGAAAAACATTCAGTACTTC.

The genes are TRBV5-1 and TRBJ1-4; TRBD1 agrees at 9 bases. The J segment lost 7 bases and the V segment lost 0 bases, leaving 4 bases of the junction unmatched. Germline V lookup: CDR1 SGHRS, CDR2 YFSETQ. The CDR3 extends over 15 amino acids. CDR3 residues: CASSLAGQGGEKLFF. CDR3 DNA sequence: TGCGCCAGCAGCTTGGCGGGACAGGGAGGTGAAAAACTGTTTTTT.

V gene TRBV28 combines with J gene TRBJ1-1, with D possibly being TRBD1 (6 bases). Germline assignment: CDR1 MDHEN and CDR2 SYDVKM. Trimming stripped 5 bases from V and 11 bases from J, with 12 bases between. The CDR3 spans 11 residues. This CDR3 reads CASSIQGRAFF. The CDR3 nucleotides are TGTGCCAGCAGTATACAGGGTCGGGCTTTCTTT. The whole variable domain, filled in from reference TRBV28 and TRBJ1-1, reads DVKVTQSSRYLVKRTGEKVFLECVQDMDHENMFWYRQDPGLGLRLIYFSYDVKMKEKGDIPEGYSVSREKKERFSLILESASTNQTSMYLCASSIQGRAFFGQGTRLTVV.